Only a few counts were recorded for the clone carrying this TCR beta chain. Its antigen is unidentified. The germline V gene encodes CDR1 LGHDT and CDR2 YNNKEL (reference sequence). The length of the CDR3 is 12 residues. Deletions cut 4 bases from V and 6 bases from J, with 7 bases between. TCRdb passed the 5' RACE reads through MiXCR, listing each CDR3 protein once. Here the sample spans tens of thousands of distinct CDR3 sequences, approximately 5.9% being singletons. This sample was included in a study of early T cells in non-severe SARS-CoV-2 infection. Study results and caveats: Anti-spike CD8 responses were favored in VDJdb matching, and private and CD4 specificities were missed.

This receptor was obtained from an adult who was a healthcare worker with PCR-confirmed SARS-CoV-2 infection or an uninfected control (not recorded which). Material: whole blood, obtained at baseline. V usage is TRBV3-1 and J usage is TRBJ2-1; D is unclear. The CDR3, as DNA: TGTGCCAGCAGCCCACCGAGCAATGAGCAGTTCTTC. Its protein product is CASSPPSNEQFF.